The clone carrying this T cell receptor (beta chain) was recorded many times. The TCR beta CDR3 regions underwent amplification using RNA transcripts as the source. HTBI primers drove first-round RT-PCR of the TCR CDR3. In TCRdb, the multiplex PCR reads were re-called with MiXCR into one record per CDR3 protein. The sample has approximately 720,000 distinct CDR3 sequences, roughly a sixth seen once. Germline V CDR1 and CDR2: SGDLS, YYNGEE. V dropped 2 bases and J dropped 0 bases, with 6 bases sitting between them. The CDR3 is made up of 15 amino acids. This record comes from a study of T cells in Graves' hyperthyroidism and ophthalmopathy.

The chain uses TRBV9 and TRBJ2-6, with TRBD1 as a possible D gene (5 bases). The sequencing input was blood. This clonotype was sampled from a woman in her 50s with Graves' hyperthyroidism that later progressed to Graves' ophthalmopathy. As DNA, the CDR3 is TGTGCCAGCAGCGTGACAGACTCTGGGGCCAACGTCCTGACTTTC. This encodes CASSVTDSGANVLTF. Filled out from reference TRBV9 and TRBJ2-6, the complete variable domain reads DSGVTQTPKHLITATGQRVTLRCSPRSGDLSVYWYQQSLDQGLQFLIQYYNGEERAKGNILERFSAQQFPDLHSELNLSSLELGDSALYFCASSVTDSGANVLTFGAGSRLTVL.